This T cell receptor beta chain is from a study of T cells in Graves' hyperthyroidism and ophthalmopathy. RNA transcripts yielded amplified TCR beta CDR3 regions. During a first-round RT-PCR of the TCR CDR3, the HTBI primer set was used. Using its own MiXCR run on the multiplex PCR reads, TCRdb lists one record per CDR3 protein. The repertoire consists of roughly 400,000 distinct CDR3 sequences, with around 25% occurring once and the leading ten covering 73%. From germline, CDR1 is LNHDA and CDR2 SQIVND (reference sequence). This CDR3 is 16 amino acids long. V was clipped by 5 bases and J by 9 bases, with 24 bases between them.

The source is a man between 50 and 59 years old with Graves' hyperthyroidism. The chain combines TRBV19 with TRBJ2-3; the D is unclear. The source material was blood. This chain's CDR3 is CASSPFPPRRIETQYF. CDR3 DNA sequence: TGTGCCAGTAGTCCCTTCCCCCCTAGACGTATAGAGACGCAGTATTTT.